This TCR beta chain was identified during a study of blood T cells in healthy people across ages. Study information: There was about one barcoded beta molecule captured by template switching per two T cells.

Through a sample-barcoded 5' primer and a J-beta primer mix, a second PCR was run for roughly 7 to 12 cycles. TCRdb fed the 5' RACE reads into MiXCR, producing one record per CDR3 protein. The sample lists about 640,000 distinct CDR3 sequences, about 54% seen once, with 30% to 45% in the top ten. This CDR3 has 13 residues. Looked up from germline, CDR1 is LGHNA and CDR2 is YNFKEQ. Trimming removed 1 base from V and 7 bases from J, with 10 bases in between. The clonotype comes from a man between 60 and 70 years old in good health. The V and J genes are TRBV4-2 and TRBJ1-1; TRBD1 might be the D (5 bases). Specimen: blood. CDR3 DNA: TGTGCCAGCAGCCAAGGACAGTCCGGTGAAGCTTTCTTT. Its protein product is CASSQGQSGEAFF.